This TCR beta chain originates from a study of blood T cell repertoires in COVID-19. Here immunoSEQ multiplex PCR was the method, and the copy in TCRdb shows in-frame clones only, minus some. The table includes 350,000 to 450,000 clones, roughly 88% detected once. CDR3 size: 18 residues. From germline, CDR1 is SGHVS and CDR2 FNYEAQ. Unmatched junction bases numbered 11, after V lost 1 base and J lost 4 bases. This TCR came from a woman between 18 and 30 years old who had been exposed to COVID-19. Sequenced: PBMCs or T cells enriched from blood (not recorded which). The chain is built from TRBV7-6 and TRBJ2-1; 9 bases are shared with TRBD2. The CDR3, as DNA: TGTGCCAGCAGCTTAGAGTGGACTAGCGCCGGGTGGTACAATGAGCAGTTCTTC. This codes for CASSLEWTSAGWYNEQFF.